This TCR beta chain was captured by sequencing in a study of glioma-infiltrating T cells after dendritic cell vaccination. The study, taken as a whole, reports: Higher TCR clonality did not directly relate to longer survival. Estimated pretreatment TIL content predicted outcome after dendritic cell vaccination.

Amplification used 60 V beta primers and 13 J beta primers. Clones were sequenced by immunoSEQ multiplex PCR, and TCRdb holds only the in-frame ones, with some missing. This sample has approximately 100,000 clones, with roughly 76% found just once. This CDR3 region has 14 residues. Germline CDR1 and CDR2: SGHRS and YFSETQ. The ends lost 4 bases at V and 4 bases at J; junction bases unmatched: 8. As for this clone: Its antigen is still unknown. The sample contains more than one DNA sequence encoding this CDR3.

No glioblastoma patient carried an isocitrate dehydrogenase mutation. Here the sequenced sample was blood, taken before dendritic cell vaccination. The chain employs TRBV5-1 and TRBJ2-7, with 7 bases that match TRBD1. This TCR derives from a human donor with glioblastoma. CDR3 residues: CASSGRQGGYEQYF. For the CDR3, the DNA is TGCGCCAGCAGCGGGAGACAGGGCGGGTACGAGCAGTACTTC.